These 23 T cell receptor beta chains came from one sample sequenced in a study of shared clonotypes between healthy human individuals. Sequencing used immunoSEQ multiplex PCR; TCRdb keeps in-frame clones, though not all of them. The data show fewer than 3 million clones, with 85% to 95% seen just once and about 0.41% held by the top ten. Sample: naive CD4+ T cells from PBMCs. This sample's subset: CD45RA+ positively selected. The receptors were sampled from a man between 18 and 29 years old in good health. Some clones in this sample may be carry-over from other donors' samples.

A note on this clone: The sample carries other DNA sequences with the same CDR3. The rearrangement links TRBV5-1 to TRBJ2-3; the match to TRBD2 covers 7 bases. The junction had 6 bases not matched to a gene; V was cut back by 0 bases and J by 5 bases. The CDR3 sequence is 15 residues long. Germline V gene lookup returns CDR1 SGHRS and CDR2 YFSETQ. The DNA for the CDR3 is TGCGCCAGCAGCTTGGCGGGAGGTAGGGGAGATACGCAGTATTTT. Protein: CASSLAGGRGDTQYF.

The gene calls are TRBV4-2 and TRBJ1-2; no clear D gene. The V gene's germline CDR1 is LGHNA and CDR2 YNFKEQ. This CDR3 has 14 amino acids. The V and J ends lost 6 bases and 6 bases respectively, with 17 bases between them. The CDR3 coding sequence is TGTGCCAGCAGGGCTATGTCCGGGGTTGATGGCTACACCTTC. Translation: CASRAMSGVDGYTF.

The chain uses TRBV10-3 and TRBJ2-3, with D maybe TRBD2 (7 bases). The V and J ends lost 11 bases and 4 bases respectively, with 25 bases between them. Germline V gene lookup returns CDR1 ENHRY and CDR2 SYGVKD. This CDR3 has 16 amino acids. The CDR3 reads CASRLGAGAGADTQYF. The CDR3 DNA follows: TGTGCCTCGAGGCTGGGGGCGGGGGCTGGGGCAGATACGCAGTATTTT.

This clone was detected a few times. The chain has TRBV1 and TRBJ1-2. TRBV1 is recorded as a pseudogene. The CDR3 sequence is 12 residues long. The CDR3 bases are TGCACCAGCGGTTCGGACGTTTATGGCTACACCTTC. It yields the protein CTSGSDVYGYTF.

With respect to this clone: In the same sample, other DNA sequences code for this CDR3. This sequence joins TRBV10-3 and TRBJ2-2, with no clear D. This CDR3 has 14 residues. In germline, CDR1 is ENHRY, CDR2 SYGVKD. With 2 bases removed from V and 2 bases from J, the gap between germline ends came to 6 bases. The CDR3 DNA reads TGTGCCATCAGTGAGGGGCGAAACACCGGGGAGCTGTTTTTT. Translated: CAISEGRNTGELFF.

The gene calls are TRBV18 and TRBJ2-1; D may match TRBD1 or TRBD2 (5 bases each). CDR3 size: 14 residues. The V end lost 3 bases, the J end lost 9 bases, and 15 bases lay between the germline ends. Per the germline V gene, CDR1 is KGHSH and CDR2 is LQKENI. The CDR3 is CASSPLGEPGEQFF. CDR3 coding DNA: TGTGCCAGCTCACCCCTGGGGGAGCCAGGTGAGCAGTTCTTC.

This clone was seen a handful of times. This chain joins TRBV9 and TRBJ1-1, with 8 bases aligning to TRBD1. The junction had 7 bases not matched to a gene; V was cut back by 2 bases and J by 1 base. The CDR3 is made up of 16 amino acids. Germline CDR1 is SGDLS and CDR2 is YYNGEE. DNA for the CDR3: TGTGCCAGCAGCGTTACGGGGACAGGACAGAACACTGAAGCTTTCTTT. The encoded protein is CASSVTGTGQNTEAFF.

The chain employs TRBV7-9 and TRBJ1-5; the D gene is possibly TRBD1 (6 bases). Germline assignment: CDR1 SEHNR and CDR2 FQNEAQ (reference sequence). V lost 0 bases and J 2 bases, leaving 11 bases between the germline ends. This CDR3 is built from 16 residues. CDR3 protein: CASSLAGARGNQPQHF. The CDR3 DNA reads as TGTGCCAGCAGCTTAGCGGGGGCCAGGGGCAATCAGCCCCAGCATTTT.

Remarks on this clone: This sample includes further DNA sequences coding for the same CDR3. The chain employs TRBV30 and TRBJ2-7; tentatively, D is TRBD2 (6 bases). Trimming stripped 0 bases from V and 0 bases from J, with 9 bases between. The CDR3 is made up of 14 amino acids. Germline lookup yields CDR1 GTSNPN and CDR2 SVGIG (reference sequence). The CDR3 loop is CAWSVGGTSYEQYF. CDR3 coding DNA: TGTGCCTGGAGTGTGGGGGGAACCTCCTACGAGCAGTACTTC.

This chain connects TRBV28 to TRBJ2-7; 9 nucleotides match TRBD2. J lost 2 bases, V lost 3 bases, and 5 bases had no gene match. Germline V gene lookup returns CDR1 MDHEN and CDR2 SYDVKM. This CDR3 is built from 15 residues. In nucleotides, the CDR3 is TGTGCCAGCAGTTTTAGCGGGAGAGGGACCTACGAGCAGTACTTC. Its protein is CASSFSGRGTYEQYF. Combining the CDR3 with reference TRBV28 and TRBJ2-7 gives the whole variable domain DVKVTQSSRYLVKRTGEKVFLECVQDMDHENMFWYRQDPGLGLRLIYFSYDVKMKEKGDIPEGYSVSREKKERFSLILESASTNQTSMYLCASSFSGRGTYEQYFGPGTRLTVT.

The V call is TRBV7-8, the J call TRBJ1-1; tentative D call: TRBD1 (5 bases). V was cut by 4 bases and J by 1 base, with 7 bases left in between. This CDR3 comprises 13 residues. The germline V gene encodes CDR1 SGHVS and CDR2 FQNEAQ. CDR3 in DNA: TGTGCCAGCAGCTGGGACCGGAACACTGAAGCTTTCTTT. Translation: CASSWDRNTEAFF.

Comments on this clone: This CDR3 is also generated by other DNA sequences in the sample. The chain carries TRBV5-1 and TRBJ2-3; TRBD1 matches 9 bases. This CDR3 spans 16 amino acids. Germline values: CDR1 SGHRS, CDR2 YFSETQ. The V segment lost 0 bases and the J segment 1 base; nucleotides outside the gene matches: 3. CDR3 amino acids: CASSLGGQGGTDTQYF. CDR3 nucleotides: TGCGCCAGCAGCTTGGGGGGACAGGGTGGCACAGATACGCAGTATTTT. Using reference TRBV5-1 and TRBJ2-3 for the parts outside the CDR3, the full variable domain is KAGVTQTPRYLIKTRGQQVTLSCSPISGHRSVSWYQQTPGQGLQFLFEYFSETQRNKGNFPGRFSGRQFSNSRSEMNVSTLELGDSALYLCASSLGGQGGTDTQYFGPGTRLTVL.

This clone was seen only once. The chain links TRBV6-4 to TRBJ1-2; D gene uncertain. V was shortened by 6 bases and J by 2 bases, with 13 bases between the two germline ends. This CDR3 contains 14 residues. Germline values: CDR1 MRHNA, CDR2 SNTAGT. The chain's CDR3 is CASRQDPLNYGYTF. CDR3 nucleotide sequence: TGTGCCAGCAGGCAGGACCCCCTGAACTATGGCTACACCTTC.

The chain employs TRBV2 and TRBJ2-1; D not certain. Germline V gene lookup returns CDR1 SNHLY and CDR2 FYNNEI. V was trimmed by 1 base and J by 3 bases, leaving 7 bases between them. This CDR3 region has 14 residues. The CDR3 nucleotides are TGTGCCAGCAGTGAAGGTCTAATCTACAATGAGCAGTTCTTC. Its translation: CASSEGLIYNEQFF.

This rearrangement joins TRBV29-1 to TRBJ2-7; D gene ambiguous. The ends were cut back, 5 bases at V and 5 bases at J, with 16 bases in the middle. This CDR3 has 13 residues. Germline values: CDR1 SQVTM, CDR2 ANQGSEA. CDR3 coding DNA: TGCAGCGTTATAGGGCGGTACCTCGACGAGCAGTACTTC. Its protein product is CSVIGRYLDEQYF.

The chain recombines TRBV7-2 with TRBJ1-2; 10 bases align to TRBD1. CDR1 and CDR2 (germline): SGHTA, FQGNSA. This CDR3 spans 14 amino acids. Trimming at V came to 4 bases and at J to 5 bases, leaving 4 bases not matched to a gene. CDR3 sequence reads: CASSSDRGPYGYTF. Written as DNA, the CDR3 is TGTGCCAGCAGCTCAGACAGGGGGCCATATGGCTACACCTTC.

The CDR3 spells CASSDQGWVNQPQHF. The CDR3, as DNA: TGTGCCAGCAGTGACCAGGGCTGGGTCAATCAGCCCCAGCATTTT. V and J are TRBV6-1 and TRBJ1-5; D is possibly TRBD1 (5 bases). This CDR3 comprises 15 residues. Germline V gene lookup returns CDR1 MNHNS and CDR2 SASEGT. Trimming took off 3 bases at V and 3 bases at J, with 12 bases between the two ends.

V and J are TRBV4-1 and TRBJ2-7; D may correspond to TRBD1 or TRBD2 (5 bases each). Germline CDR1 is MGHRA and CDR2 is YSYEKL. Trimming stripped 7 bases from V and 3 bases from J, with 16 bases between. The CDR3 length is 14 residues. CDR3 in DNA: TGCGCCAGCAACCCTCCGGGACGGATCTACGAGCAGTACTTC. Protein product: CASNPPGRIYEQYF.

This clone was detected a few times. Other DNA sequences within the sample encode an identical CDR3. The chain joins TRBV28 to TRBJ1-2; D is undetermined. The CDR3 runs to 13 residues. Trimming took off 2 bases at V and 1 base at J, with 5 bases between the two ends. Per germline, CDR1 MDHEN and CDR2 SYDVKM. The CDR3: CASSLGSNYGYTF. CDR3 bases: TGTGCCAGCAGTTTAGGGAGTAACTATGGCTACACCTTC.

The chain couples TRBV28 to TRBJ1-5; D might be TRBD1 (6 bases). Germline lookup yields CDR1 MDHEN and CDR2 SYDVKM. V was cut by 4 bases and J by 2 bases, with 15 bases left in between. This CDR3 contains 16 residues. CDR3 sequence: CASSSPIRGGNQPQHF. The CDR3 DNA reads TGTGCCAGCAGTTCACCAATCAGGGGAGGCAATCAGCCCCAGCATTTT.

The V and J genes are TRBV2 and TRBJ1-5; D not resolved. The CDR3 extends over 13 amino acids. Germline values: CDR1 SNHLY, CDR2 FYNNEI. The V end lost 4 bases, the J end lost 3 bases, and 7 bases lay between the germline ends. Here the CDR3 DNA reads TGTGCCAGCAGTGGACGGGACAATCAGCCCCAGCATTTT. It is translated as CASSGRDNQPQHF.

The chain links TRBV10-3 to TRBJ2-3; D is unresolved. This CDR3 spans 15 amino acids. The V end was cut by 9 bases, the J end by 2 bases, with 18 bases between. The germline V gene has CDR1 ENHRY and CDR2 SYGVKD. The CDR3, as DNA: TGTGCCATATCCCCTGAAGGGTGGAACACAGATACGCAGTATTTT. As protein: CAISPEGWNTDTQYF.

This clone has a single count. This chain joins TRBV7-3 and TRBJ2-7, with D tentatively TRBD2 (6 bases). V was clipped by 5 bases and J by 3 bases, with 11 bases between them. CDR3 size: 13 residues. The germline V gene encodes CDR1 SGHTA and CDR2 FQGTGA. The CDR3 here is CASSLGTYYEQYF. In DNA, the CDR3 is TGTGCCAGCAGCCTCGGGACTTACTACGAGCAGTACTTC.